The next 8 T cell receptor beta chains were all read from a single sample in a study of immune characterization of retroperitoneal liposarcoma. TCRdb reanalysed the PCR reads using MiXCR and keeps one entry per CDR3 protein. In the table there are a few thousand distinct CDR3 sequences, around half of which are singletons. The sequenced sample was tumor tissue. These receptor sequences come from a male donor with retroperitoneal liposarcoma.

The table lists this clonotype with a count of one. This chain connects TRBV6-1 to TRBJ2-3; no clear D. V was clipped by 5 bases and J by 0 bases, with 9 bases between them. The germline CDR1 and CDR2 sequences are MNHNS and SASEGT. The CDR3 extends over 14 amino acids. CDR3 residues: CASSRTLSTDTQYF. The CDR3, as DNA: TGTGCCAGCAGTCGTACCCTTAGCACAGATACGCAGTATTTT.

The V gene is TRBV12-3 or TRBV12-4, the J gene TRBJ1-4; possibly TRBD1 for D (6 bases). The CDR3 contains 14 residues. V gave up 2 bases and J gave up 12 bases, with 16 bases separating them. The CDR3 nucleotides read TGTGCCAGCAGTTTATGGGACAACGGGGGCCAACTGTTTTTT. Residues: CASSLWDNGGQLFF.

The CDR3 DNA follows: TGTGCCATAGAGATAGCGGGTTTTAGGGATGAGCAGTACTTC. Encoded protein: CAIEIAGFRDEQYF. The chain links TRBV7-8 to TRBJ2-4; 7 bases are a match to TRBD2. V was clipped by 10 bases and J by 13 bases; unmatched bases: 19. The CDR3 contains 14 residues. Germline V gives CDR1 SGHVS, CDR2 FQNEAQ.

V is TRBV6-1 and J is TRBJ2-1; D gene unclear. The germline V gene has CDR1 MNHNS and CDR2 SASEGT. V lost 8 bases, J lost 3 bases, and 8 bases lay in between. CDR3 length equals 12 residues. CDR3 nucleotide sequence: TGTGCCAGCTCAGAAAACTACAATGAGCAGTTCTTC. This gives the protein CASSENYNEQFF.

This clonotype has more than one count but fewer than ten. The chain couples TRBV7-6 to TRBJ2-7; D gene ambiguous. Trimming cost V 5 bases and J 3 bases, with 11 bases left between them. This CDR3 contains 13 residues. Germline CDR1 SGHVS, CDR2 FNYEAQ. The CDR3 here is CASSRSQHYEQYF. The CDR3 bases are TGTGCCAGCAGCCGTAGCCAACACTACGAGCAGTACTTC. The variable domain in full, completed from reference TRBV7-6 and TRBJ2-7, reads GAGVSQSPRYKVTKRGQDVALRCDPISGHVSLYWYRQALGQGPEFLTYFNYEAQQDKSGLPNDRFSAERPEGSISTLTIQRTEQRDSAMYRCASSRSQHYEQYFGPGTRLTVT.

J is TRBJ2-2 and V is TRBV7-8; 8 nucleotides align to TRBD2. V shed 5 bases, J shed 5 bases, and the junction held 10 bases outside the gene matches. Per germline, CDR1 SGHVS and CDR2 FQNEAQ. This CDR3 spans 16 amino acids. The CDR3 region has the DNA TGTGCCAGCAGCCACGGGGGGGACTCAATGACCGGGGAGCTGTTTTTT. Amino acid sequence: CASSHGGDSMTGELFF.

By sample fraction, this clonotype is medium-sized. This chain uses TRBV6-1 with TRBJ2-3; 9 bases are shared with TRBD2. The CDR3 contains 14 residues. CDR1 and CDR2 from the germline V gene are MNHNS and SASEGT. V lost 5 bases to trimming and J lost 6 bases; unmatched junction nucleotides: 6. The CDR3 DNA reads TGTGCCAGCAGTCCGGGACTAGCCGTCGATACGCAGTATTTT. This encodes CASSPGLAVDTQYF.

CDR3 sequence (DNA): TGTGCCAGCCTAGGGGGGGAAACGTACGAGCAGTACTTC. Translated, it gives CASLGGETYEQYF. This rearrangement joins TRBV7-3 to TRBJ2-4; D possibly corresponds to TRBD2 (7 bases). The closer fit of TRBJ2-7 to the DNA end suggests the J call may be wrong. The CDR3 totals 13 residues. Germline V gives CDR1 SGHTA, CDR2 FQGTGA.